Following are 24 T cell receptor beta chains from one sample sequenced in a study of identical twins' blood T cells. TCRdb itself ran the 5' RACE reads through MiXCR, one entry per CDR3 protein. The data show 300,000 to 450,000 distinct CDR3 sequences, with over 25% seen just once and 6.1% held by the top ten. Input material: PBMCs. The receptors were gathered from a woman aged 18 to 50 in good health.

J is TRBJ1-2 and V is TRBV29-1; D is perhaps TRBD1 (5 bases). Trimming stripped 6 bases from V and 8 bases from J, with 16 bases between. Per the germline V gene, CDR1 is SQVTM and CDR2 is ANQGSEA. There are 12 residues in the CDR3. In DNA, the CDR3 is TGCAGCGTAGTCAGGGCGAGTCACGGCTACACCTTC. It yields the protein CSVVRASHGYTF.

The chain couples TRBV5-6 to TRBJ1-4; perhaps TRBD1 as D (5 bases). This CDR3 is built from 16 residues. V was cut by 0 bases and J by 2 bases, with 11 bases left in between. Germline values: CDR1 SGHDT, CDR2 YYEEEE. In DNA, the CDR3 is TGTGCCAGCAGCTTGGTACGGGAGGGGACTAATGAAAAACTGTTTTTT. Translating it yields CASSLVREGTNEKLFF.

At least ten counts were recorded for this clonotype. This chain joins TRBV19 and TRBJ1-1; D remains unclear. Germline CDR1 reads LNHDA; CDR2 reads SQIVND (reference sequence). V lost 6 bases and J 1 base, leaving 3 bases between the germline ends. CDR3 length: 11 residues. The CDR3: CASRANTEAFF. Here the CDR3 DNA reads TGTGCCAGTAGAGCGAACACTGAAGCTTTCTTT. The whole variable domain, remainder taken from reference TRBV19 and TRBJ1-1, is DGGITQSPKYLFRKEGQNVTLSCEQNLNHDAMYWYRQDPGQGLRLIYYSQIVNDFQKGDIAEGYSVSREKKESFPLTVTSAQKNPTAFYLCASRANTEAFFGQGTRLTVV.

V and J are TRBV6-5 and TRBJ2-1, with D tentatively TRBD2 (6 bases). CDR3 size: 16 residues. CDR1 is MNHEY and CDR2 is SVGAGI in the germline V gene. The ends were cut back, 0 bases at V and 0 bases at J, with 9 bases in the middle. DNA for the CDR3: TGTGCCAGCAGTTACTCTAGCGGCCTCTCCTACAATGAGCAGTTCTTC. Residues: CASSYSSGLSYNEQFF.

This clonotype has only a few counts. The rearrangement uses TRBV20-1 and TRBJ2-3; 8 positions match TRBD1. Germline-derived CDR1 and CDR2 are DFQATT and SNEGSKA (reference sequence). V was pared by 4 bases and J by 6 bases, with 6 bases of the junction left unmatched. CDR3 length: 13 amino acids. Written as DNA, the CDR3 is TGCAGTGCTACAAACCGACAGGGGGATACGCAGTATTTT. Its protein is CSATNRQGDTQYF.

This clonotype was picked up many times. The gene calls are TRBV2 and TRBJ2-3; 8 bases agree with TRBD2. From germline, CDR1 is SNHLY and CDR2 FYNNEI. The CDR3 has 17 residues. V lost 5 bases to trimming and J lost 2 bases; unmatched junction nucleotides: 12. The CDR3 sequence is CASSKFTSGAHTDTQYF. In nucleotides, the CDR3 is TGTGCCAGCAGTAAATTCACTAGCGGCGCACACACAGATACGCAGTATTTT.

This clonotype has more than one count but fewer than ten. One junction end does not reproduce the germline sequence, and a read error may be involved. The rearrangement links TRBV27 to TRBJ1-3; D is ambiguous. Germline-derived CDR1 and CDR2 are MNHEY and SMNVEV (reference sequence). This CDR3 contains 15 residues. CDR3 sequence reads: CASSLGRNSGDTIYF. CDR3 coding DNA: TGTGCCAGCAGTCTAGGACGGAACTCTGGAGACACCATATATTTT.

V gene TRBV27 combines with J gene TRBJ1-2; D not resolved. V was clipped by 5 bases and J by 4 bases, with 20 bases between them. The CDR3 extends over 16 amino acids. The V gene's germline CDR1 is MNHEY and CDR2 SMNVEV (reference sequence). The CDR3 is CASSPHLGSTAYGYTF. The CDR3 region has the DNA TGTGCCAGCAGTCCCCATTTAGGATCGACCGCCTATGGCTACACCTTC.

The CDR3 DNA follows: TGTGCCAGCAGTTTATCAATCCGGCGAGGGGGAGGCACTGAAGCTTTCTTT. Translation: CASSLSIRRGGGTEAFF. V and J are TRBV27 and TRBJ1-1, with a weak D call TRBD1 (6 bases). The CDR3 totals 17 residues. Per germline, CDR1 MNHEY and CDR2 SMNVEV (reference sequence). V lost 0 bases and J 4 bases, leaving 18 bases between the germline ends.

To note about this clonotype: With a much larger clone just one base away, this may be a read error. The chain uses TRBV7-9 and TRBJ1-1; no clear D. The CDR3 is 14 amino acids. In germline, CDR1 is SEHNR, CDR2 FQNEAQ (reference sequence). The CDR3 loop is CTSSLKSTNTEAFF. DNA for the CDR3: TGTACCAGCAGCTTAAAGTCTACGAACACTGAAGCTTTCTTT.

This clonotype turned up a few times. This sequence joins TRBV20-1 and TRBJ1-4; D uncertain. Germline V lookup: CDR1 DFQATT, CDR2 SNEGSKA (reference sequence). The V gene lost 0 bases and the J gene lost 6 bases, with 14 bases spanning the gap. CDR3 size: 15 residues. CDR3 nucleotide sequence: TGCAGTGCTAGAGATCTCGGGAAAGGGTATGAAAAACTGTTTTTT. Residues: CSARDLGKGYEKLFF.

Written as DNA, the CDR3 is TGCGCCAGCAGCTTTGGGGGCTCGGATGAAAAACTGTTTTTT. As protein: CASSFGGSDEKLFF. V and J are TRBV5-1 and TRBJ1-4; a weak D match, TRBD1 (6 bases). There are 14 residues in the CDR3. V lost 2 bases, J lost 6 bases, and 11 bases lay in between. Germline lookup yields CDR1 SGHRS and CDR2 YFSETQ. The full variable domain, completed using reference TRBV5-1 and TRBJ1-4, is KAGVTQTPRYLIKTRGQQVTLSCSPISGHRSVSWYQQTPGQGLQFLFEYFSETQRNKGNFPGRFSGRQFSNSRSEMNVSTLELGDSALYLCASSFGGSDEKLFFGSGTQLSVL.

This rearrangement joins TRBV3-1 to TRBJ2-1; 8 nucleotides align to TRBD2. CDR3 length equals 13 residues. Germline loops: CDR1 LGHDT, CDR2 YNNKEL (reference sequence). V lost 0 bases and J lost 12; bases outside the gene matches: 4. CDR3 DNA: TGTGCCAGCAGCCAAGAGAAGACTAGCGTGCAGTTCTTC. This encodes CASSQEKTSVQFF.

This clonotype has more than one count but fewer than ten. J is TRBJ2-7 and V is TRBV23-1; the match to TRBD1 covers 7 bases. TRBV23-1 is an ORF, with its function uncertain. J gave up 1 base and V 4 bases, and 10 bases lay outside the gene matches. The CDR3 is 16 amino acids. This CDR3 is CASSRTIQGVSYEQYF. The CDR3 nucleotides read TGCGCCAGCAGTCGCACTATCCAGGGGGTTTCCTACGAGCAGTACTTC.

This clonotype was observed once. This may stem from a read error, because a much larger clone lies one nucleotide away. The CDR3 sequence: CAGSQWRPVSGNTIYF. The DNA for the CDR3 is TGTGCCGGCAGCCAATGGAGACCGGTCTCTGGAAACACCATATATTTT. The rearrangement uses TRBV11-2 and TRBJ1-3; D gene uncertain. The CDR3 extends over 16 amino acids. Looked up from germline, CDR1 is SGHAT and CDR2 is FQNNGV.

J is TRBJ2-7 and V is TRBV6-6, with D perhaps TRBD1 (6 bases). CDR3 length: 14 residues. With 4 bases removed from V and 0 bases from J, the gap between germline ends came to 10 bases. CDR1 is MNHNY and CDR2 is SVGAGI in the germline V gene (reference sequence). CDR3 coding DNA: TGTGCCAGCAGTTTTGGCAGGGGCTCCTACGAGCAGTACTTC. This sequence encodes CASSFGRGSYEQYF.

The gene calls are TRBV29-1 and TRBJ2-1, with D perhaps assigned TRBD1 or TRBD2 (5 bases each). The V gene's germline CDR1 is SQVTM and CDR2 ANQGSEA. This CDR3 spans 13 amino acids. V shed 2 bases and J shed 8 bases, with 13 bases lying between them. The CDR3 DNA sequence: TGCAGCGTTGAACAGGGACCTTTGGATGAGCAGTTCTTC. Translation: CSVEQGPLDEQFF.

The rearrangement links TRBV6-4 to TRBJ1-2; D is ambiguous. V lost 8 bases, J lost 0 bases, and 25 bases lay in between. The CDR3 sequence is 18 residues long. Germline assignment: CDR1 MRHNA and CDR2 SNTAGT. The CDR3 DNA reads TGTGCCAGCCGCGGCAGCGATTTGAAAGGAGGTTCTAACTATGGCTACACCTTC. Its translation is CASRGSDLKGGSNYGYTF.

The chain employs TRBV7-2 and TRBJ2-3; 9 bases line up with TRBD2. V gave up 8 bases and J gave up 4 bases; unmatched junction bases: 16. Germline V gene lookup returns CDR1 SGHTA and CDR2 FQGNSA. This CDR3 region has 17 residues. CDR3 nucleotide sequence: TGTGCCAGCGGATCATCTCCACTAGCGGGCGGGGCAGATACGCAGTATTTT. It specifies CASGSSPLAGGADTQYF.

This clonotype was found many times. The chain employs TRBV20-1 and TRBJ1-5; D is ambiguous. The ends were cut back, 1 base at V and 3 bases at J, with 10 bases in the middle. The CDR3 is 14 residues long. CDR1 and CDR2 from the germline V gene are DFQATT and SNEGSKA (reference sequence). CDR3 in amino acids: CSARVSGVNQPQHF. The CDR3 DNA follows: TGCAGTGCTAGAGTAAGCGGGGTCAATCAGCCCCAGCATTTT.

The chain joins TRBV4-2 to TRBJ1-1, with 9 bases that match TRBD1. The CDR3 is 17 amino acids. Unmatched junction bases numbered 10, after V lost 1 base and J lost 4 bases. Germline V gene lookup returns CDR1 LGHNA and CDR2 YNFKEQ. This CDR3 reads CASSQGRSGTGLTEAFF. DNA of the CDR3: TGTGCCAGCAGCCAAGGACGGTCCGGGACAGGGCTCACTGAAGCTTTCTTT.

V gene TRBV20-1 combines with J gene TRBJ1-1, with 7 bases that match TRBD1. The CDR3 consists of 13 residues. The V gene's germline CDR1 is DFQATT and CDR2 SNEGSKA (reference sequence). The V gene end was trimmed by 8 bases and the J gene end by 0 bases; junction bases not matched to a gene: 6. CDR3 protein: CSLKGQMNTEAFF. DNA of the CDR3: TGCAGTCTAAAGGGACAGATGAACACTGAAGCTTTCTTT.

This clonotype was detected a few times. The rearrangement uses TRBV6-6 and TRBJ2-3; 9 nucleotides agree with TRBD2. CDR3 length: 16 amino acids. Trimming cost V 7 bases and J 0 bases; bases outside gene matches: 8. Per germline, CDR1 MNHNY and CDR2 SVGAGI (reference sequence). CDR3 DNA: TGTGCCAGCATACCCCGACTAGCGGCTAGCACAGATACGCAGTATTTT. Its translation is CASIPRLAASTDTQYF.

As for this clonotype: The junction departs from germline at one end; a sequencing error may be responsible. The CDR3: CASSVELGNGNEQFF. The DNA for the CDR3 is TGCGCCAGCAGTGTCGAACTAGGGAACGGCAATGAGCAGTTCTTC. V usage is TRBV2 and J usage is TRBJ2-1; the D gene is possibly TRBD2 (5 bases). CDR1 is SNHLY and CDR2 is FYNNEI in the germline V gene. CDR3 length: 15 residues. The full variable domain, in which reference TRBV2 and TRBJ2-1 provide the parts outside the CDR3, is EPEVTQTPSHQVTQMGQEVILRCVPISNHLYFYWYRQILGQKVEFLVSFYNNEISEKSEIFDDQFSVERPDGSNFTLKIRSTKLEDSAMYFCASSVELGNGNEQFFGPGTRLTVL.